Listed here are 20 T cell receptor beta chains from one sample, sequenced in a study of graft-versus-host responses after intestinal transplantation. Antigen specificity for these receptors is unknown. Measured with immunoSEQ multiplex PCR; TCRdb has only the in-frame clones, and not every one. The data show more than 95,000 clones, roughly 90% seen once. The specimen was unstimulated CD4+ T cells sorted from spleen or lymph node cells, collected before intestinal transplant. The receptors stem from a human donor who received an intestinal transplant.

V usage is TRBV2 and J usage is TRBJ2-3, with D uncertain. The CDR3 length is 11 residues. Trimming removed 6 bases at V and 3 bases at J, with 4 bases between. Germline V gene data show CDR1 as SNHLY and CDR2 as FYNNEI. This chain's CDR3 is CASRETDTQYF. CDR3 coding DNA: TGTGCCAGCAGGGAGACAGATACGCAGTATTTT.

This clone turned up a few times. CDR3 sequence: CASSSDGVRSYEQYF. The DNA for the CDR3 is TGTGCCAGTAGTTCCGACGGAGTGAGGTCCTACGAGCAGTACTTC. The rearrangement links TRBV19 to TRBJ2-7; D ambiguous. The CDR3 is 15 amino acids. Germline V gene sequence: CDR1 LNHDA, CDR2 SQIVND (reference sequence). Trimming stripped 5 bases from V and 1 base from J, with 15 bases between.

The chain has TRBV2 and TRBJ2-1, with TRBD2 identical over 10 bases. Germline trimming cut 2 bases from V and 6 bases from J; bases unmatched to any gene: 1. CDR1 is SNHLY and CDR2 is FYNNEI in the germline V gene. The CDR3 loop spans 14 amino acids. CDR3 region: CASSELAGVNEQFF. CDR3 sequence (DNA): TGTGCCAGCAGTGAACTAGCGGGAGTCAATGAGCAGTTCTTC.

V is TRBV4-2 and J is TRBJ2-7; 13 nucleotides line up with TRBD2. V was pared by 6 bases and J by 6 bases, with 8 bases of the junction left unmatched. Germline V CDR1 and CDR2: LGHNA, YNFKEQ. The CDR3 loop spans 15 amino acids. CDR3: CASSSGLAGVSEQYF. CDR3 coding DNA: TGTGCCAGCAGTTCAGGACTAGCGGGAGTCTCCGAGCAGTACTTC.

The chain is built from TRBV11-2 and TRBJ1-2; D ambiguous. The germline V gene encodes CDR1 SGHAT and CDR2 FQNNGV. The CDR3 covers 12 residues. Trimming stripped 2 bases from V and 8 bases from J, with 9 bases between. Here the CDR3 reads CASSLRSRGYTF. CDR3 coding DNA: TGTGCCAGCAGCTTACGATCCCGAGGCTACACCTTC.

This chain uses TRBV4-1 with TRBJ1-2; D uncertain. Germline V gives CDR1 MGHRA, CDR2 YSYEKL. This CDR3 comprises 12 residues. The V gene lost 1 base and the J gene lost 2 bases, with 2 bases spanning the gap. The CDR3 nucleotides are TGCGCCAGCAGCCAAGGGAACTATGGCTACACCTTC. Amino acid sequence: CASSQGNYGYTF.

The chain combines TRBV30 with TRBJ1-1; no definite D call. The CDR3 runs to 10 residues. Germline V CDR1 and CDR2: GTSNPN, SVGIG (reference sequence). Trimming took 3 bases from V and 8 from J, leaving 7 bases between them. CDR3 sequence reads: CAWSGIEAFF. DNA of the CDR3: TGTGCCTGGAGCGGGATCGAAGCTTTCTTT.

V usage is TRBV5-1 and J usage is TRBJ2-5, with 9 bases matching TRBD2. CDR1 and CDR2 from the germline V gene are SGHRS and YFSETQ. This CDR3 has 17 amino acids. J was trimmed by 1 base and V by 0 bases; bases with no gene match: 7. The CDR3 protein is CASSLAGTSIPQETQYF. The CDR3 coding sequence is TGCGCCAGCAGCTTGGCGGGGACTAGCATTCCCCAAGAGACCCAGTACTTC.

The chain combines TRBV6-5 with TRBJ1-3; D is possibly TRBD1 (5 bases). The CDR3 runs to 16 residues. Trimming removed 0 bases at V and 4 bases at J, with 13 bases between. Germline V gene data show CDR1 as MNHEY and CDR2 as SVGAGI. Here the CDR3 reads CASSYSHRSRGNTIYF. In DNA form, the CDR3 reads TGTGCCAGCAGTTACTCACACAGGTCAAGAGGAAACACCATATATTTT.

V and J are TRBV7-9 and TRBJ1-6, with D maybe TRBD1 (5 bases). This CDR3 comprises 19 residues. Germline V gives CDR1 SEHNR, CDR2 FQNEAQ (reference sequence). V was cut by 1 base and J by 3 bases, with 19 bases left in between. The CDR3 reads CASSLGMFAGKVYNSPLHF. CDR3 nucleotides: TGTGCCAGCAGCTTAGGAATGTTTGCAGGGAAGGTCTATAATTCACCCCTCCACTTT.

This rearrangement joins TRBV27 to TRBJ1-6; 8 nucleotides match TRBD1. In germline, CDR1 is MNHEY, CDR2 SMNVEV (reference sequence). The CDR3 covers 14 residues. V lost 5 bases, J lost 4 bases, and 1 base stayed unmatched. The CDR3 reads CASSDRGYNSPLHF. CDR3 nucleotides: TGTGCCAGCAGTGACAGGGGATATAATTCACCCCTCCACTTT.

The chain employs TRBV4-1 and TRBJ1-4; D possibly corresponds to TRBD1 (6 bases). V was pared by 1 base and J by 8 bases, with 11 bases between. CDR1 is MGHRA and CDR2 is YSYEKL in the germline V gene. There are 14 residues in the CDR3. The CDR3 DNA follows: TGCGCCAGCAGCCAAGGAAGGGGGGGCGAAAAACTGTTTTTT. This sequence encodes CASSQGRGGEKLFF.

The chain employs TRBV5-1 and TRBJ1-2; 7 nucleotides match TRBD1. The CDR3 sequence is 14 residues long. V was clipped by 3 bases and J by 4 bases; unmatched bases: 6. Germline V CDR1 and CDR2: SGHRS, YFSETQ. The CDR3 loop reads CASSSGQAPYGYTF. Here the CDR3 DNA reads TGCGCCAGCAGCTCCGGACAGGCCCCCTATGGCTACACCTTC.

This chain links TRBV27 with TRBJ1-4; D not certain. V lost 0 bases and J 0 bases, leaving 17 bases between the germline ends. Germline V gives CDR1 MNHEY, CDR2 SMNVEV (reference sequence). CDR3 length equals 19 residues. The CDR3 here is CASSLSKTRGFATNEKLFF. DNA of the CDR3: TGTGCCAGCAGTTTATCGAAGACCAGAGGATTTGCAACTAATGAAAAACTGTTTTTT.

This clone was detected only once. The DNA for the CDR3 is TGCGCCGTAAACAGGACGGCAATTTCCAATCAGCCCCAGCATTTT. This translates into CAVNRTAISNQPQHF. The chain is built from TRBV5-1 and TRBJ1-5; tentative D call: TRBD1 (5 bases). Germline V CDR1 and CDR2: SGHRS, YFSETQ. This CDR3 comprises 15 residues. Deletions cut 10 bases from V and 3 bases from J, with 20 bases between.

V is TRBV5-5 and J is TRBJ1-5, with 8 bases fitting TRBD1. The CDR3 has 14 amino acids. CDR1 is SGHKS and CDR2 is YYEKEE in the germline V gene (reference sequence). V gave up 2 bases and J gave up 5 bases; unmatched junction bases: 3. The CDR3: CASSLTGGDQPQHF. CDR3 nucleotides: TGTGCCAGCAGCTTAACAGGGGGGGATCAGCCCCAGCATTTT.

This clone was counted a single time. The V gene is TRBV28, the J gene TRBJ2-7, with TRBD1 identical over 9 bases. After removal of 6 bases from V and 1 base from J, the junction contained 10 bases not matched to a gene. In germline, CDR1 is MDHEN, CDR2 SYDVKM. The CDR3 runs 16 residues. CDR3 region: CASSTAGTGTSYEQYF. CDR3 bases: TGTGCCAGCAGCACGGCCGGGACAGGGACATCCTACGAGCAGTACTTC.

V is TRBV27 and J is TRBJ1-1; D is uncertain. Deletions cut 0 bases from V and 1 base from J, with 3 bases between. CDR3 length: 13 amino acids. From germline, CDR1 is MNHEY and CDR2 SMNVEV (reference sequence). CDR3 in DNA: TGTGCCAGCAGTTTATCCAGGAACACTGAAGCTTTCTTT. Translated, it gives CASSLSRNTEAFF.

The V call is TRBV7-2, the J call TRBJ1-4, with a tentative D call TRBD1 (5 bases). The CDR3 consists of 14 residues. Trimming pared 1 base from V and 8 bases from J, leaving 11 bases between. The germline V gene has CDR1 SGHTA and CDR2 FQGNSA. CDR3 coding DNA: TGTGCCAGCAGCTTAGATCGTGGGGGGGAAAAACTGTTTTTT. Its translation: CASSLDRGGEKLFF.

The gene calls are TRBV6-5 and TRBJ2-1; 10 nucleotides align to TRBD2. The CDR3 has 15 residues. J was trimmed by 10 bases and V by 2 bases; bases with no gene match: 8. CDR1 is MNHEY and CDR2 is SVGAGI in the germline V gene. CDR3 DNA: TGTGCCAGCAGTTACGCTAGCGGGAGAGTAAGGGAGCAGTTCTTC. It yields the protein CASSYASGRVREQFF.